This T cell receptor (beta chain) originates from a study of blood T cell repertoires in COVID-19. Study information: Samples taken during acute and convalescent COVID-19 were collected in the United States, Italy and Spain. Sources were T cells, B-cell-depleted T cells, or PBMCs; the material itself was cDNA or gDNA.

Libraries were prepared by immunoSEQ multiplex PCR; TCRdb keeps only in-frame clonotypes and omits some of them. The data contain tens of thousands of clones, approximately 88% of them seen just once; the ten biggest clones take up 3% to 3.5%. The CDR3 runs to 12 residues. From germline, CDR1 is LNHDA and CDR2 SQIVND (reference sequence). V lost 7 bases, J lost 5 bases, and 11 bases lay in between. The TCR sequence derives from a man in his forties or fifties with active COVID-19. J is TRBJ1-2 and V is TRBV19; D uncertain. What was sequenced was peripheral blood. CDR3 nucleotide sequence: TGTGCCAGTACAAGAGGGATTTATGGCTACACCTTC. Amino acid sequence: CASTRGIYGYTF.